These 23 T cell receptor beta chains originate from one sample sequenced in a study of T cells after yellow fever vaccination. Using its own MiXCR run on the 5' RACE reads, TCRdb lists one record per CDR3 protein. This table holds about 310,000 distinct CDR3 sequences, about 3.5% found once. The source was PBMCs, collected on the day of the yellow fever booster vaccination. These receptor sequences come from a man between 18 and 35 years old who received the YFV17D yellow fever vaccine.

This clonotype was detected ten times or more. The V call is TRBV5-1, the J call TRBJ2-1; 14 nucleotides line up with TRBD2. Germline V gene lookup returns CDR1 SGHRS and CDR2 YFSETQ. V was clipped by 3 bases and J by 5 bases; unmatched bases: 4. The CDR3 extends over 16 amino acids. The CDR3 loop reads CASSWGLAGVNNEQFF. The CDR3 DNA reads as TGCGCCAGCAGCTGGGGACTAGCGGGGGTCAACAATGAGCAGTTCTTC.

This clonotype appeared a few times. The chain combines TRBV27 with TRBJ2-3; 7 bases match TRBD2. This CDR3 has 14 amino acids. CDR1 and CDR2 from the germline V gene are MNHEY and SMNVEV (reference sequence). V lost 8 bases, J lost 2 bases, and 7 bases stayed unmatched. The CDR3 spells CASRVGLSTDTQYF. The CDR3, as DNA: TGTGCCAGCCGTGTGGGACTATCCACAGATACGCAGTATTTT.

This clonotype has only a few counts. The junction differs from germline at one of its ends, possibly a read error. The gene calls are TRBV12-3 or TRBV12-4 and TRBJ2-1, with 8 nucleotides matching TRBD2. The CDR3 is 16 residues long. CDR3 DNA sequence: TGTGCCAGCAGCCACGACCTTAGCGGGGTGGGCGATGAGCAGTTATTC. Its protein is CASSHDLSGVGDEQLF.

The chain couples TRBV6-2 or TRBV6-3 to TRBJ2-7; D is possibly TRBD2 (5 bases). CDR3 length: 13 amino acids. V lost 11 bases and J 0 bases, leaving 14 bases between the germline ends. CDR1 MNHEY and CDR2 SVGEGT come from the germline V gene. CDR3 residues: CASTLGLSYEQYF. The DNA of the CDR3 is TGTGCCTCCACCCTCGGACTCTCCTACGAGCAGTACTTC.

This clonotype was observed many times. CDR3 bases: TGTGCCAGCAGGGACGGGAATTCACCCCTCCACTTT. Protein: CASRDGNSPLHF. This chain joins TRBV12-3 or TRBV12-4 and TRBJ1-6; D gene ambiguous. V gave up 6 bases and J gave up 7 bases, with 7 bases separating them. CDR3 length: 12 amino acids.

This sequence joins TRBV5-1 and TRBJ2-1; 7 bases are shared with TRBD2. Germline CDR1 and CDR2: SGHRS and YFSETQ. This CDR3 contains 16 residues. Unmatched junction bases numbered 15, after V lost 5 bases and J lost 7 bases. This CDR3 is CASSWPKSGEVNEQFF. DNA of the CDR3: TGCGCCAGCAGTTGGCCGAAAAGCGGGGAGGTAAATGAGCAGTTCTTC.

This clonotype was counted many times. The genes are TRBV7-2 and TRBJ2-7; D possibly corresponds to TRBD2 (7 bases). The CDR3 is made up of 17 amino acids. V gave up 2 bases and J gave up 3 bases, with 20 bases separating them. Germline CDR1 reads SGHTA; CDR2 reads FQGNSA. The CDR3, as DNA: TGTGCCAGCAGCTTAATCCGATATCGGGGGGCAGACTACGAGCAGTACTTC. Translation: CASSLIRYRGADYEQYF.

This clonotype has a count of ten or more. This CDR3 is CASSPGSGYNEQFF. The CDR3 DNA reads as TGTGCCAGCTCACCAGGTTCAGGGTACAATGAGCAGTTCTTC. This chain uses TRBV18 with TRBJ2-1; TRBD1 is a possible D gene (5 bases). Looked up from germline, CDR1 is KGHSH and CDR2 is LQKENI. The length of the CDR3 is 14 residues. Trimming took 2 bases from V and 4 from J, leaving 9 bases between them.

This chain uses TRBV29-1 with TRBJ2-3; the D is unclear. Germline CDR1 reads SQVTM; CDR2 reads ANQGSEA. The ends were cut back, 1 base at V and 0 bases at J, with 5 bases in the middle. The CDR3 length is 13 residues. The CDR3 here is CSVEVTSTDTQYF. The CDR3 coding sequence is TGCAGCGTTGAAGTGACCAGCACAGATACGCAGTATTTT.

As for this clonotype: At one end, the junction sequence differs from germline, possibly due to a read error. V gene TRBV7-2 combines with J gene TRBJ2-1, with a possible D match to TRBD2 (6 bases). The CDR3 has 11 residues. Germline values: CDR1 SGHTA, CDR2 FQGNSA. The CDR3 DNA follows: TGTGCCAGCAGCTTTCCGGGGGAACCCTACTTC. Translation: CASSFPGEPYF. Combining the CDR3 with reference TRBV7-2 and TRBJ2-1 gives the whole variable domain GAGVSQSPSNKVTEKGKDVELRCDPISGHTALYWYRQSLGQGLEFLIYFQGNSAPDKSGLPSDRFSAERTGGSVSTLTIQRTQQEDSAVYLCASSFPGEPYFGPGTRLTVL.

This clonotype has at least ten counts. The chain uses TRBV4-1 and TRBJ2-3, with TRBD2 matching 7 bases. The CDR3 is made up of 15 amino acids. Germline V gene data show CDR1 as MGHRA and CDR2 as YSYEKL. V lost 1 base to trimming and J lost 6 bases; unmatched junction nucleotides: 7. As DNA, the CDR3 is TGCGCCAGCAGCCAAGGCCCGAGTAGCGGGGATACGCAGTATTTT. Encoded protein: CASSQGPSSGDTQYF.

This clonotype was detected a few times. The chain carries TRBV12-3 or TRBV12-4 and TRBJ1-2; possibly TRBD1 for D (6 bases). The CDR3 loop spans 13 amino acids. The V and J ends lost 6 bases and 3 bases respectively, with 11 bases between them. The CDR3 coding sequence is TGTGCCAGCAGAGGCAGGGGTGACTATGGCTACACCTTC. Protein product: CASRGRGDYGYTF.

This chain connects TRBV18 to TRBJ2-2; tentative D call: TRBD2 (5 bases). Germline V gives CDR1 KGHSH, CDR2 LQKENI. CDR3 length: 16 residues. The germline V and J ends were trimmed by 4 bases and 0 bases, with 12 bases remaining between them. CDR3: CASSQTRRTNTGELFF. In nucleotides, the CDR3 is TGTGCCAGCTCACAAACTAGACGGACGAACACCGGGGAGCTGTTTTTT. The entire variable domain, with the rest obtained from reference TRBV18 and TRBJ2-2, is as follows: NAGVMQNPRHLVRRRGQEARLRCSPMKGHSHVYWYRQLPEEGLKFMVYLQKENIIDESGMPKERFSAEFPKEGPSILRIQQVVRGDSAAYFCASSQTRRTNTGELFFGEGSRLTVL.

This clonotype was seen many times. The V gene is TRBV11-1, the J gene TRBJ2-3; TRBD2 matches at 10 bases. The CDR3 has 16 residues. The V gene end was trimmed by 5 bases and the J gene end by 2 bases; junction bases not matched to a gene: 7. Germline CDR1 reads SGHAT; CDR2 reads FQDESV (reference sequence). The CDR3 coding sequence is TGTGCCAGCAGCAAGACTAGCGGGTTCCTCACAGATACGCAGTATTTT. Translating gives CASSKTSGFLTDTQYF. The variable domain in full, completed from reference TRBV11-1 and TRBJ2-3, reads EAEVAQSPRYKITEKSQAVAFWCDPISGHATLYWYRQILGQGPELLVQFQDESVVDDSQLPKDRFSAERLKGVDSTLKIQPAELGDSAMYLCASSKTSGFLTDTQYFGPGTRLTVL.

This clonotype was found many times. The rearrangement uses TRBV6-6 and TRBJ2-1; weak D call: TRBD2 (6 bases). V was shortened by 7 bases and J by 8 bases, with 12 bases between the two germline ends. Germline V gene sequence: CDR1 MNHNY, CDR2 SVGAGI (reference sequence). The CDR3 consists of 12 residues. The CDR3 protein is CASTPSGDEQFF. CDR3 bases: TGTGCCAGCACCCCTTCGGGGGATGAGCAGTTCTTC.

This clonotype was detected ten times or more. The rearrangement uses TRBV5-1 and TRBJ1-5; D gene uncertain. This CDR3 comprises 14 residues. Between the trimmed V and J ends, which lost 1 base and 4 bases, there was a span of 9 bases. The germline CDR1 and CDR2 sequences are SGHRS and YFSETQ. DNA for the CDR3: TGCGCCAGCAGCTTGAGACCGATTAATCAGCCCCAGCATTTT. Encoded protein: CASSLRPINQPQHF.

The chain recombines TRBV4-1 with TRBJ1-1, with D uncertain. V was pared by 4 bases and J by 5 bases, with 17 bases between. The germline V gene encodes CDR1 MGHRA and CDR2 YSYEKL. The CDR3 has 15 amino acids. The CDR3 sequence is CASSPASGLMTEAFF. Written as DNA, the CDR3 is TGCGCCAGCAGCCCCGCCTCCGGGCTGATGACTGAAGCTTTCTTT.

This clonotype was found many times. The J gene is TRBJ1-1, the V gene TRBV7-8; the match to TRBD1 covers 7 bases. The CDR3 sequence is 14 residues long. CDR1 is SGHVS, CDR2 FQNEAQ, per germline. The ends lost 1 base at V and 3 bases at J; junction bases unmatched: 2. The CDR3 DNA sequence: TGTGCCAGCAGCTTAGTTACAGGGGACACTGAAGCTTTCTTT. The encoded protein is CASSLVTGDTEAFF.

At least ten counts were recorded for this clonotype. The V gene is TRBV11-2, the J gene TRBJ2-5; perhaps D is TRBD1 or TRBD2 (5 bases each). The V gene lost 3 bases and the J gene lost 4 bases, with 18 bases spanning the gap. Germline V gives CDR1 SGHAT, CDR2 FQNNGV. The CDR3 runs 16 residues. In DNA form, the CDR3 reads TGTGCCAGCAGCTTGAGGGCAGGGCCCGTTCGAGAGACCCAGTACTTC. Translated, it gives CASSLRAGPVRETQYF.

This chain links TRBV4-1 with TRBJ2-7; 10 nucleotides agree with TRBD2. Germline trimming cut 0 bases from V and 4 bases from J; bases unmatched to any gene: 15. CDR3 length: 19 residues. Germline values: CDR1 MGHRA, CDR2 YSYEKL. The CDR3: CASSQDRLRDSGGKYEQYF. The CDR3 nucleotides read TGCGCCAGCAGCCAAGATCGTCTGAGAGATAGCGGGGGGAAGTACGAGCAGTACTTC.

This clonotype was counted between two and nine times. The genes are TRBV12-3 or TRBV12-4 and TRBJ1-1; D unresolved. V lost 6 bases to trimming and J lost 5 bases, with 13 bases between them. CDR3 size: 13 residues. DNA for the CDR3: TGTGCCAGCAGCACCACGGACTTTACTGAAGCTTTCTTT. Translated: CASSTTDFTEAFF.

This clonotype was found a few times. The CDR3 is CASSLRAGPYGYTF. The CDR3 DNA sequence: TGTGCCAGCAGTCTACGTGCAGGCCCTTATGGCTACACCTTC. This chain uses TRBV7-9 with TRBJ1-2; D uncertain. This CDR3 is built from 14 residues. V dropped 6 bases and J dropped 5 bases, with 16 bases sitting between them. Germline CDR1 is SEHNR and CDR2 is FQNEAQ (reference sequence).

The gene calls are TRBV2 and TRBJ2-7, with D unresolved. Trimming took 0 bases from V and 3 from J, leaving 3 bases between them. The CDR3 runs 12 residues. Germline CDR1 and CDR2: SNHLY and FYNNEI. CDR3 loop: CASSEARYEQYV. In DNA, the CDR3 is TGTGCCAGCAGTGAAGCGCGCTACGAGCAGTACGTC.